The sequence of this T cell receptor beta chain was determined in a study of T cells after posttransplantation cyclophosphamide. Findings and caveats of the study: Donor-recipient repertoire similarity was low at 1-2 months, rising over year one. After PTCy, TRB diversity resembled that of CNI/methotrexate controls.

The method was immunoSEQ multiplex PCR; TCRdb's version includes in-frame clones alone and lacks a portion of them. The sample contains about 16,000 clones, 94% of which appear only once. The naive gate required viable CD3+CD4+ or CD3+CD8+ cells with CCR7+CD45RA+CD45RO-CD95-CD27+CD28+ phenotype. To note about this clone: No antigen is known for it.

The CDR3 runs to 13 residues. Germline V gene sequence: CDR1 MDHEN, CDR2 SYDVKM. V was clipped by 9 bases and J by 5 bases, with 16 bases between them. The sample taken for sequencing was naive CD4+ T cells sorted from blood. The TCR was taken from a woman in her 50s in good health and a related stem cell transplant donor. The rearrangement uses TRBV28 and TRBJ2-5; no definite D call. CDR3 in amino acids: CASTGDPRETQYF. The CDR3 coding sequence is TGTGCCAGTACTGGTGATCCTCGGGAGACCCAGTACTTC.